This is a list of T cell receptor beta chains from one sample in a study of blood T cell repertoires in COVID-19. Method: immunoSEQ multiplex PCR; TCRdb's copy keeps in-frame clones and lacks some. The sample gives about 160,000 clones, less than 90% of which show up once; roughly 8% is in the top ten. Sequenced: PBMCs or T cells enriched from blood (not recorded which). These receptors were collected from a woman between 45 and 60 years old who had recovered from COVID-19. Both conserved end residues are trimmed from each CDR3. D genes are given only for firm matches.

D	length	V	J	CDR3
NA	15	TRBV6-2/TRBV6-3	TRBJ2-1	ASSYPRVGVSYNEQF
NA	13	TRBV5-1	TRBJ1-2	ASSLEGRVAYGYT
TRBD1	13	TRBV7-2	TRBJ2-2	ASSALGGAAGELF
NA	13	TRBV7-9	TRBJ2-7	ASSLEREVTDEQY
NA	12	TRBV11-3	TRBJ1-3	ASRKQGTGNTIY
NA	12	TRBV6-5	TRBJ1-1	ASSYYQGRREAF
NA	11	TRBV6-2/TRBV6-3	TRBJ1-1	ASSYSTPPEAF
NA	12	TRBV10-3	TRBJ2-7	AISGRTPSYEQY
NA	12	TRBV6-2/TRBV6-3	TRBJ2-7	ASSYDAGSYEQY
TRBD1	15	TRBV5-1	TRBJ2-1	ASSSGTGKLGREEQF
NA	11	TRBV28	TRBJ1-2	ASREGLHYGYT
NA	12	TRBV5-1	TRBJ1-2	ASSETGLTNGYT
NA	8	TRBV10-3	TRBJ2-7	ATKQTEQY
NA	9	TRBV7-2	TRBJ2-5	ASSSLGTQY
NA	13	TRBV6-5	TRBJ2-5	ASSYGFGGGETQY
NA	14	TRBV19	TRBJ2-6	ASSISGNSGANVLT
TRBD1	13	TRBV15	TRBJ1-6	ATSREGQGNSPLH
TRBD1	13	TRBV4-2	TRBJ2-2	ASSQKGAVTGELF
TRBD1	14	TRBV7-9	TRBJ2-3	ASSRQRDRGADTQY
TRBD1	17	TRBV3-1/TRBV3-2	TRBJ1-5	ASSQGSGQLPNSNQPQH
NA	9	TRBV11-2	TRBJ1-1	ASSFAGEAF
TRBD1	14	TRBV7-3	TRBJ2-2	ASSSTIDRAAGELF
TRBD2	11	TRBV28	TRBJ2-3	AIEAGGPDTQY
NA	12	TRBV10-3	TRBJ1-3	AISGVDKGNTIY
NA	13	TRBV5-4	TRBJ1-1	ASSLGQFQNTEAF
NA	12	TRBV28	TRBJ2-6	ASSFGGGANVLT
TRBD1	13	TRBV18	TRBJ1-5	ASSLGQDSNQPQH
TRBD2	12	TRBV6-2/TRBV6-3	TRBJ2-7	ASCWTSGSYEQY
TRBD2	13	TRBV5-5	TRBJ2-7	ASSLSGAFSYEQY
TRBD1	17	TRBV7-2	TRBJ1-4	ASSLAKTGGYQSGEKLF
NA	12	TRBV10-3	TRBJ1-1	AISTGTKGTEAF
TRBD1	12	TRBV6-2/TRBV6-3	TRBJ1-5	ASSRQGRLEPQH
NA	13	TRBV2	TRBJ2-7	ASSDFRGQGYEQY
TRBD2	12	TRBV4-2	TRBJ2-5	ASSWSGAQETQY
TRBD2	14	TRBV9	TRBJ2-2	ASSLRASGNTGELF
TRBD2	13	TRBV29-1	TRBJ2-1	SVEGFSGSLREQF
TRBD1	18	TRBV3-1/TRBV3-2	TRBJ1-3	ASSRGQGGYVLSSGNTIY
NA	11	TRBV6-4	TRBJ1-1	ASSLTGNTEAF
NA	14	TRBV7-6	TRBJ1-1	ASSRTATGPGTEAF
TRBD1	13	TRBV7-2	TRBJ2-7	ASSRAGTDPYEQY
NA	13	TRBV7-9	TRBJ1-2	ASSRGHDLIHGYT
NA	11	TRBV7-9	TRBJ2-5	ASSSSGVETQY
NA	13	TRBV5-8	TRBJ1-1	ASSLGIQLRGKAF
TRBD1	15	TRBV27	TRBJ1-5	ASSPWMGQGGNQPQH
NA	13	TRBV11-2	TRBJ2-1	ASSSGLSGHNEQF
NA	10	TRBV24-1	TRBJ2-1	ATSGGANEQF